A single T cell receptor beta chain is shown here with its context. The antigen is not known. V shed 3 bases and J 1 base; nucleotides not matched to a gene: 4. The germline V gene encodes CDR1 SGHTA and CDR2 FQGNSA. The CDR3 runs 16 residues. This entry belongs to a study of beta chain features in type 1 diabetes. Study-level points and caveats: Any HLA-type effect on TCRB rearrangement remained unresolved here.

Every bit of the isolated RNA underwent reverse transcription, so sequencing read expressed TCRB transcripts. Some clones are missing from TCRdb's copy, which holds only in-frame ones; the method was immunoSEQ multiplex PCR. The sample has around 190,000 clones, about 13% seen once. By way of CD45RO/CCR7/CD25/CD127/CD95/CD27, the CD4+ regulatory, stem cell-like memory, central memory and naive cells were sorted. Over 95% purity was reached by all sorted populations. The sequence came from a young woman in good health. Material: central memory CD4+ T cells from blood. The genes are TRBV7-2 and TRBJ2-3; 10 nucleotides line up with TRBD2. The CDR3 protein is CASSFTSGVRTDTQYF. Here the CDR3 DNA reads TGTGCCAGCAGCTTCACTAGCGGGGTACGCACAGATACGCAGTATTTT.